This T cell receptor (beta chain) was identified in a study of CD8+CD57+ T cells in acquired aplastic anemia. It was genomic DNA that served as the template for profiling TCR beta VDJ and CDR3. Each CDR3 protein is one row after TCRdb ran MiXCR on the reads. Counted here are about 210,000 distinct CDR3 sequences, 34% occurring once; the ten biggest clones make up 1% to 1.3%. Trimming removed 6 bases from V and 4 bases from J, with 12 bases in between. The CDR3 covers 13 residues. Germline lookup yields CDR1 LNHDA and CDR2 SQIVND (reference sequence). This clonotype came up many times. The sequence came from a human donor in good health, serving as a control. The sequenced sample was sorted CD4+, CD8+, or CD8+CD57+ T cells (not recorded which) from PBMCs. This chain links TRBV19 with TRBJ1-2; the D gene is possibly TRBD1 (6 bases). CDR3 DNA sequence: TGTGCCAGTAGCCCGAGGGGGTTCTATGGCTACACCTTC. This codes for CASSPRGFYGYTF.